This TCR beta chain originates from a study of identical twins. TCRdb ran MiXCR on the 5' RACE reads and lists one entry per CDR3 protein. Of a few hundred thousand distinct CDR3 sequences listed, more than 9% are singletons. The same sample was also used in a study of yellow fever vaccine responses in identical twins.

The receptor comes from a young woman in good health. The sample taken for sequencing was CD8+ T cells sorted from blood.

DNA for the CDR3: TGCGCCAGCAGTGAGATGAATTTCTCTGGAAACACCATATATTTT. Encoded protein: CASSEMNFSGNTIYF. V usage is TRBV10-2 and J usage is TRBJ1-3, with D unclear. Germline CDR1 reads WSHSY; CDR2 reads SAAADI. The CDR3 is 15 residues long. V was pared by 2 bases and J by 0 bases, with 8 bases between.